The 9 T cell receptor beta chains below all came from one sample that was sequenced in a study of blood T cell repertoires in COVID-19. Data came from immunoSEQ multiplex PCR; TCRdb stores just in-frame clones and leaves some out. The repertoire holds about 430,000 clones, with 85% to 90% as singletons. The sequencing sample was made of PBMCs or T cells enriched from blood (not recorded which). Receptors were obtained from a man aged 30 to 39 who had recovered from COVID-19.

The V and J genes are TRBV28 and TRBJ2-1; 7 bases align to TRBD2. CDR1 and CDR2 (germline): MDHEN, SYDVKM. This CDR3 is built from 16 residues. V was pared by 0 bases and J by 6 bases, with 8 bases of the junction left unmatched. Written as DNA, the CDR3 is TGTGCCAGCAGTTTATGGGGCGGGGAGGGATCCAATGAGCAGTTCTTC. This codes for CASSLWGGEGSNEQFF.

This sequence joins TRBV7-9 and TRBJ1-5; D is possibly TRBD1 (5 bases). The length of the CDR3 is 13 residues. Trimming pared 5 bases from V and 7 bases from J, leaving 12 bases between. Per the germline V gene, CDR1 is SEHNR and CDR2 is FQNEAQ (reference sequence). CDR3 in amino acids: CASSRGEEQPQHF. CDR3 coding DNA: TGTGCCAGCAGCCGGGGGGAAGAGCAGCCCCAGCATTTT.

As to this clone: The junction differs from germline at one of its ends, possibly a read error. This chain uses TRBV7-2 with TRBJ2-1, with 7 bases that match TRBD2. The CDR3 contains 16 residues. Germline CDR1 and CDR2: SGHTA and FQGNSA. The CDR3 DNA is TGTGCCAGCAGTTTAGGCCCCCCTAGCGGATCGGATGAGCAGTTCTTC. This codes for CASSLGPPSGSDEQFF.

The genes are TRBV11-2 and TRBJ2-7; 10 positions match TRBD1. The CDR3 loop spans 15 amino acids. Germline loops: CDR1 SGHAT, CDR2 FQNNGV. V lost 4 bases, J lost 2 bases, and 5 bases stayed unmatched. In nucleotides, the CDR3 is TGTGCCAGCAGCTCCGGGGACAGGGGCACCTACGAGCAGTACTTC. Translated, it gives CASSSGDRGTYEQYF.

The V gene is TRBV20-1, the J gene TRBJ1-3; no reliable D call. Trimming left V 6 bases short and J 4 bases short, with 7 bases between. From germline, CDR1 is DFQATT and CDR2 SNEGSKA (reference sequence). This CDR3 is built from 11 residues. CDR3 in DNA: TGCAGTGCACGGTTCGGAAACACCATATATTTT. This codes for CSARFGNTIYF.

The J gene is TRBJ2-3, the V gene TRBV10-2, with a possible D match to TRBD1 (5 bases). The germline V gene has CDR1 WSHSY and CDR2 SAAADI. The CDR3 loop spans 13 amino acids. The ends were cut back, 8 bases at V and 5 bases at J, with 14 bases in the middle. The DNA of the CDR3 is TGCGCCAGCCTCGTACAGGTGGGAGATACGCAGTATTTT. Protein product: CASLVQVGDTQYF.

The rearrangement uses TRBV25-1 and TRBJ2-2; 8 bases are a match to TRBD2. Unmatched junction bases numbered 7, after V lost 8 bases and J lost 2 bases. The germline CDR1 and CDR2 sequences are MGHDK and SYGVNS. CDR3 length: 15 amino acids. In DNA form, the CDR3 reads TGTGCCAGCCGTCCGGGACTAGGAAACACCGGGGAGCTGTTTTTT. The encoded protein is CASRPGLGNTGELFF.

This chain uses TRBV7-2 with TRBJ1-1; D gene unclear. Trimming left V 0 bases short and J 3 bases short, with 5 bases between. Per germline, CDR1 SGHTA and CDR2 FQGNSA. The CDR3 consists of 13 residues. This CDR3 is CASSLAEDTEAFF. The CDR3, as DNA: TGTGCCAGCAGCTTAGCAGAGGACACTGAAGCTTTCTTT.

V usage is TRBV5-1 and J usage is TRBJ1-6, with a tentative D call TRBD1 (5 bases). V lost 0 bases, J lost 5 bases, and 9 bases lay in between. CDR1 and CDR2 from the germline V gene are SGHRS and YFSETQ. This CDR3 region has 15 residues. CDR3 sequence: CASSLDRIHNSPLHF. CDR3 in DNA: TGCGCCAGCAGCTTGGACAGGATCCATAATTCACCCCTCCACTTT.